This T cell receptor beta chain appears in the sequencing data of a study of cytomegalovirus exposure and HLA in healthy donors. Study findings and constraints: Common viral pathogens (according to a later analysis) appeared linked to several of the most significant clusters. Available immune exposure information was restricted to CMV serostatus only.

Germline assignment: CDR1 SGHAT and CDR2 FQNNGV. Trimming cost V 4 bases and J 0 bases; bases outside gene matches: 14. The CDR3 is made up of 18 amino acids. Primers for the PCR totalled 60 Vbeta and 13 Jbeta. Clones were sequenced by immunoSEQ multiplex PCR, and TCRdb holds only the in-frame ones, with some missing. The sample holds 150,000 to 200,000 clones, 80% to 85% seen once. Regarding this clone: The antigen remains unidentified.

The gene calls are TRBV11-2 and TRBJ2-7; 8 positions agree with TRBD2. Material for sequencing was PBMCs. This receptor was obtained from a woman between 18 and 30 years old in good health and CMV-seronegative. This CDR3 reads CASSSINRLAQNSYEQYF. The CDR3 DNA sequence: TGTGCCAGCAGCTCCATCAATCGACTAGCGCAAAACTCCTACGAGCAGTACTTC.